This T cell receptor beta chain was identified in a study of molecular identifiers for immune sequencing clone quantification. Study background: Replicates partitioned RNA from roughly 20,000 or 100,000 naive CD8 cells into five parts, sequencing four.

Source material for naive CD8 libraries was roughly 18,000 to 1,000,000 sorted cells, with 10%, 30% or 50% RNA. CDR1 MNHEY and CDR2 SMNVEV come from the germline V gene (reference sequence). This CDR3 spans 13 amino acids. Trimming stripped 4 bases from V and 5 bases from J, with 11 bases between. Methods described previously were used for bulk TCR libraries, and listed TCR primers were applied. MiXCR, applied by TCRdb to the PCR reads, yields one record per CDR3 protein. The sample shows about 640,000 distinct CDR3 sequences, 15% to 20% of them seen only once. This clonotype was detected ten times or more.

Input material: naive CD8+ T cells from blood, with Jurkat cell RNA spiked in. Subset specified: FACS-sorted CD8+CD4-CCR7+CD45RA+ naive T cells. This sequence joins TRBV27 and TRBJ1-2; possible D gene TRBD1, 6 bases. This clonotype originated in a human donor in good health. Some libraries in this study had Jurkat cell RNA spiked in. CDR3 protein: CASSSSDSYGYTF. As DNA, the CDR3 is TGTGCCAGCAGTTCATCGGACAGTTATGGCTACACCTTC.